Following are 32 T cell receptor beta chains from one sample sequenced in a study of control samples from healthy donors and cancer patients. Generated by immunoSEQ multiplex PCR, the TCRdb table keeps only in-frame clones and is missing some. Of around 67,000 clones listed, roughly nine tenths are singletons. Material: PBMCs. All receptors derive from a man aged 55 to 70 with colorectal cancer.

The genes are TRBV7-9 and TRBJ2-1, with TRBD1 as a possible D gene (5 bases). V dropped 5 bases and J dropped 10 bases, with 21 bases sitting between them. This CDR3 has 15 residues. Per the germline V gene, CDR1 is SEHNR and CDR2 is FQNEAQ (reference sequence). Written as DNA, the CDR3 is TGTGCCAGCAGCCCCAAGATCCGTCTGGGGCGAGAGCAGTTCTTC. Protein: CASSPKIRLGREQFF.

The chain links TRBV2 to TRBJ2-3; 11 nucleotides align to TRBD2. Losses at the gene ends were 5 bases for V and 1 base for J; bases not matched to a gene: 2. CDR1 SNHLY and CDR2 FYNNEI come from the germline V gene. CDR3 size: 15 residues. The CDR3 protein is CASSPGLAGTDTQYF. The CDR3 DNA follows: TGTGCCAGCAGTCCGGGACTAGCGGGCACAGATACGCAGTATTTT. The complete variable domain, with remaining parts taken from reference TRBV2 and TRBJ2-3, reads EPEVTQTPSHQVTQMGQEVILRCVPISNHLYFYWYRQILGQKVEFLVSFYNNEISEKSEIFDDQFSVERPDGSNFTLKIRSTKLEDSAMYFCASSPGLAGTDTQYFGPGTRLTVL.

With respect to this clone: The same CDR3 is also encoded by other DNA sequences in this sample. The chain couples TRBV3-1 (or the pseudogene TRBV3-2) to TRBJ2-1, with a tentative D call TRBD2 (6 bases). The CDR3 loop spans 18 amino acids. Trimming took off 3 bases at V and 6 bases at J, with 24 bases between the two ends. Germline CDR1 and CDR2: LGHDT and YNNKEL (reference sequence). CDR3 DNA sequence: TGTGCCAGCAGCCAGGGAGGCAGGGCAAGACCAACCTCCAATGAGCAGTTCTTC. Its protein product is CASSQGGRARPTSNEQFF.

This chain connects TRBV30 to TRBJ2-2, with a possible D match to TRBD1 (6 bases). This CDR3 comprises 15 residues. Trimming stripped 2 bases from V and 1 base from J, with 11 bases between. The germline CDR1 and CDR2 sequences are GTSNPN and SVGIG (reference sequence). CDR3 sequence (DNA): TGTGCCTGGAGTCTCGGCAGGGGGAACACCGGGGAGCTGTTTTTT. Translating gives CAWSLGRGNTGELFF. Using reference TRBV30 and TRBJ2-2 for the parts outside the CDR3, the full variable domain is SQTIHQWPATLVQPVGSPLSLECTVEGTSNPNLYWYRQAAGRGLQLLFYSVGIGQISSEVPQNLSASRPQDRQFILSSKKLLLSDSGFYLCAWSLGRGNTGELFFGEGSRLTVL.

This chain connects TRBV5-6 to TRBJ1-2, with a weak D call TRBD1 (5 bases). V lost 0 bases, J lost 6 bases, and 15 bases lay in between. This CDR3 is 15 amino acids long. The V gene's germline CDR1 is SGHDT and CDR2 YYEEEE. CDR3: CASSLDGGVEDGYTF. CDR3 bases: TGTGCCAGCAGCTTGGACGGGGGAGTGGAGGATGGCTACACCTTC. Filled out from reference TRBV5-6 and TRBJ1-2, the complete variable domain reads DAGVTQSPTHLIKTRGQQVTLRCSPKSGHDTVSWYQQALGQGPQFIFQYYEEEERQRGNFPDRFSGHQFPNYSSELNVNALLLGDSALYLCASSLDGGVEDGYTFGSGTRLTVV.

In this sample, this clone turned up a few times. The chain combines TRBV24-1 with TRBJ2-7; no clear D gene. V was trimmed by 8 bases and J by 5 bases, leaving 9 bases between them. Germline loops: CDR1 KGHDR, CDR2 SFDVKD. The CDR3 is 11 residues long. Here the CDR3 reads CATTGVHEQYF. The CDR3 nucleotides are TGTGCCACCACTGGGGTCCACGAGCAGTACTTC.

The chain employs TRBV5-1 and TRBJ2-5, with D unresolved. V lost 3 bases to trimming and J lost 5 bases, with 14 bases between them. The CDR3 spans 14 residues. The germline V gene has CDR1 SGHRS and CDR2 YFSETQ. The chain's CDR3 is CASSSGPVEETQYF. The CDR3, as DNA: TGCGCCAGCAGCTCCGGGCCGGTGGAGGAGACCCAGTACTTC.

This sequence joins TRBV6-1 and TRBJ1-3; 8 bases match TRBD1. V was clipped by 2 bases and J by 9 bases; unmatched bases: 6. From germline, CDR1 is MNHNS and CDR2 SASEGT. CDR3 length equals 14 residues. The CDR3 coding sequence is TGTGCCAGCAGTGAAAGTACAGGGGGGGCCACCATATATTTT. Residues: CASSESTGGATIYF.

This CDR3 is CASSENIIGNSPLHF. The CDR3 DNA reads as TGTGCCAGCAGTGAAAATATCATTGGGAATTCACCCCTCCACTTT. J is TRBJ1-6 and V is TRBV2; unclear D gene. Germline values: CDR1 SNHLY, CDR2 FYNNEI. This CDR3 spans 15 amino acids. V gave up 2 bases and J gave up 7 bases, with 12 bases separating them.

This sequence joins TRBV7-3 and TRBJ2-1; no firm D call. With 2 bases removed from V and 2 bases from J, the gap between germline ends came to 7 bases. Germline V gene data show CDR1 as SGHTA and CDR2 as FQGTGA. The CDR3 is made up of 14 amino acids. The CDR3 region has the DNA TGTGCCAGCAGCTTAGCAGGTACCTACAATGAGCAGTTCTTC. It codes for CASSLAGTYNEQFF.

The chain uses TRBV3-1 (or the pseudogene TRBV3-2) and TRBJ1-5; tentatively, D is TRBD1 (5 bases). The V end was cut by 2 bases, the J end by 11 bases, with 13 bases between. CDR1 and CDR2 from the germline V gene are LGHDT and YNNKEL (reference sequence). The CDR3 covers 13 residues. The CDR3 coding sequence is TGTGCCAGCAGCCAAAGGGGATACCCAGCCCAGCATTTT. Protein sequence: CASSQRGYPAQHF.

The chain links TRBV19 to TRBJ1-6; TRBD1 aligns across 7 bases. The trim removed 6 bases at V and 9 bases at J, leaving 11 bases unmatched. The CDR3 consists of 15 residues. Germline assignment: CDR1 LNHDA and CDR2 SQIVND (reference sequence). The CDR3 reads CASSGRASGGSPLHF. The CDR3 nucleotides read TGTGCCAGTAGCGGCCGGGCCTCAGGGGGTTCACCCCTCCACTTT.

V usage is TRBV10-3 and J usage is TRBJ2-3, with 9 bases identical to TRBD2. The germline V gene has CDR1 ENHRY and CDR2 SYGVKD. The CDR3 covers 17 residues. V lost 2 bases and J lost 0; bases outside the gene matches: 6. The CDR3 loop is CAISEGLAGASTDTQYF. The CDR3 DNA reads as TGTGCCATCAGTGAGGGATTAGCGGGGGCTAGCACAGATACGCAGTATTTT.

The V gene is TRBV5-1, the J gene TRBJ2-3; D gene unclear. CDR3 size: 15 residues. V lost 4 bases and J 1 base, leaving 13 bases between the germline ends. Looked up from germline, CDR1 is SGHRS and CDR2 is YFSETQ. The CDR3 bases are TGCGCCAGCAGCCGAGGTAGTGCTGGCACAGATACGCAGTATTTT. Translated: CASSRGSAGTDTQYF. Full variable domain (rest looked up from reference TRBV5-1 and TRBJ2-3): KAGVTQTPRYLIKTRGQQVTLSCSPISGHRSVSWYQQTPGQGLQFLFEYFSETQRNKGNFPGRFSGRQFSNSRSEMNVSTLELGDSALYLCASSRGSAGTDTQYFGPGTRLTVL.

V gene TRBV7-8 combines with J gene TRBJ2-3; 7 bases fit TRBD2. V was clipped by 4 bases and J by 4 bases; unmatched bases: 11. The CDR3 is made up of 16 amino acids. Germline CDR1 is SGHVS and CDR2 is FQNEAQ. This CDR3 is CASSSPSGLRADTQYF. The CDR3 DNA reads as TGTGCCAGCAGCTCACCTAGCGGACTGAGGGCAGATACGCAGTATTTT. Full variable domain (remainder filled in from reference TRBV7-8 and TRBJ2-3): GAGVSQSPRYKVAKRGQDVALRCDPISGHVSLFWYQQALGQGPEFLTYFQNEAQLDKSGLPSDRFFAERPEGSVSTLKIQRTQQEDSAVYLCASSSPSGLRADTQYFGPGTRLTVL.

The sample holds a few counts of this clone. The chain links TRBV5-5 to TRBJ1-6; possible D gene TRBD1, 5 bases. Trimming removed 1 base from V and 2 bases from J, with 16 bases in between. CDR1 is SGHKS and CDR2 is YYEKEE in the germline V gene (reference sequence). This CDR3 region has 18 residues. CDR3 protein: CASSLTSEGFAYNSPLHF. The DNA for the CDR3 is TGTGCCAGCAGCTTGACTTCTGAGGGGTTCGCCTATAATTCACCCCTCCACTTT.

This chain uses TRBV19 with TRBJ2-2; D gene uncertain. This CDR3 comprises 13 residues. Germline loops: CDR1 LNHDA, CDR2 SQIVND (reference sequence). Between the trimmed V and J ends, which lost 7 bases and 2 bases, there was a span of 8 bases. This CDR3 reads CASNEQNTGELFF. For the CDR3, the DNA is TGTGCCAGTAATGAACAAAACACCGGGGAGCTGTTTTTT.

The chain has TRBV3-1 (or the pseudogene TRBV3-2) and TRBJ2-7; perhaps TRBD1 as D (6 bases). V shed 1 base and J shed 4 bases, with 20 bases lying between them. The CDR3 runs to 17 residues. CDR1 is LGHDT, CDR2 YNNKEL, per germline (reference sequence). Here the CDR3 DNA reads TGTGCCAGCAGCCAAGTCCTCCCGGGACAACCACCTTACGAGCAGTACTTC. This codes for CASSQVLPGQPPYEQYF.

J is TRBJ2-1 and V is TRBV20-1; D gene unclear. The ends were cut back, 6 bases at V and 10 bases at J, with 13 bases in the middle. The CDR3 is 11 residues long. Germline V CDR1 and CDR2: DFQATT, SNEGSKA (reference sequence). CDR3 DNA: TGCAGTGCCCCCTGGACCCTAGAGCAGTTCTTC. Translated: CSAPWTLEQFF.

This rearrangement joins TRBV10-3 to TRBJ1-1; 10 bases line up with TRBD1. The CDR3 sequence is 15 residues long. Germline CDR1 and CDR2: ENHRY and SYGVKD. V was clipped by 4 bases and J by 1 base; unmatched bases: 3. The CDR3 is CAISARTGGNTEAFF. The CDR3 DNA follows: TGTGCCATCAGTGCCCGGACAGGGGGGAACACTGAAGCTTTCTTT.

This clone occurred once. The chain uses TRBV11-3 and TRBJ2-1; TRBD2 matches at 10 bases. In germline, CDR1 is SGHNT, CDR2 YENEEA. The CDR3 runs 15 residues. V shed 4 bases, J shed 7 bases, and the junction held 7 bases outside the gene matches. CDR3 amino acids: CASSWSGGATNEQFF. CDR3 coding DNA: TGTGCCAGCAGCTGGAGCGGGGGGGCCACTAATGAGCAGTTCTTC.

The V call is TRBV11-2, the J call TRBJ2-7, with D hard to call. Deletions cut 0 bases from V and 3 bases from J, with 12 bases between. Per germline, CDR1 SGHAT and CDR2 FQNNGV. There are 15 residues in the CDR3. This chain's CDR3 is CASSLDLGLVYEQYF. The CDR3 nucleotides are TGTGCCAGCAGCTTAGATCTCGGCCTAGTCTACGAGCAGTACTTC.

The chain combines TRBV7-2 with TRBJ2-5; D is perhaps TRBD2 (5 bases). Trimming removed 4 bases from V and 5 bases from J, with 20 bases in between. The V gene's germline CDR1 is SGHTA and CDR2 FQGNSA. The CDR3 is made up of 16 amino acids. The CDR3 reads CASSSPPGTTKETQYF. CDR3 nucleotides: TGTGCCAGCAGCTCCCCTCCGGGAACAACGAAGGAGACCCAGTACTTC. Looking up the rest from reference TRBV7-2 and TRBJ2-5 gives the full variable domain: GAGVSQSPSNKVTEKGKDVELRCDPISGHTALYWYRQSLGQGLEFLIYFQGNSAPDKSGLPSDRFSAERTGGSVSTLTIQRTQQEDSAVYLCASSSPPGTTKETQYFGPGTRLLVL.

CDR3 bases: TGTGCCAGCAACAGACAGGGGGCTAATGAAAAACTGTTTTTT. Its translation: CASNRQGANEKLFF. This chain connects TRBV6-6 to TRBJ1-4; 9 nucleotides align to TRBD1. The CDR3 is 14 amino acids. J lost 3 bases, V lost 7 bases, and 3 bases had no gene match. Germline CDR1 MNHNY, CDR2 SVGAGI (reference sequence).

V and J are TRBV7-9 and TRBJ2-1; a weak D match, TRBD2 (6 bases). This CDR3 is 12 amino acids long. Trimming took off 10 bases at V and 4 bases at J, with 11 bases between the two ends. Germline values: CDR1 SEHNR, CDR2 FQNEAQ (reference sequence). CDR3 DNA: TGTGCCATAGCGGACATATACAATGAGCAGTTCTTC. Its translation is CAIADIYNEQFF.

The genes are TRBV5-1 and TRBJ2-5, with TRBD1 matching over 9 bases. Germline V gene sequence: CDR1 SGHRS, CDR2 YFSETQ. Trimming took 3 bases from V and 2 from J; bases not matched to a gene: 8. The CDR3 covers 16 residues. The CDR3 DNA follows: TGCGCCAGCAGCTCCCTTGGGACAGGGAGACAAGAGACCCAGTACTTC. Protein: CASSSLGTGRQETQYF.

V gene TRBV6-2 or TRBV6-3 combines with J gene TRBJ2-7; D ambiguous. Trimming took 2 bases from V and 9 from J, leaving 8 bases between them. Germline V gene data show CDR1 as MNHEY and CDR2 as SVGEGT. The CDR3 spans 11 residues. The CDR3 sequence: CASSYGRSQYF. CDR3 nucleotides: TGTGCCAGCAGTTACGGACGGTCGCAGTACTTC.

The chain employs TRBV5-1 and TRBJ2-4; D remains unclear. The CDR3 extends over 14 amino acids. The V and J ends lost 0 bases and 1 base respectively, with 5 bases between them. The germline V gene encodes CDR1 SGHRS and CDR2 YFSETQ. The CDR3 coding sequence is TGCGCCAGCAGCTTGGGCGAGGCCAAAAACATTCAGTACTTC. Translation: CASSLGEAKNIQYF.

V usage is TRBV24-1 and J usage is TRBJ2-2; 11 nucleotides agree with TRBD1. Germline V gene lookup returns CDR1 KGHDR and CDR2 SFDVKD. The CDR3 is 18 amino acids. With 4 bases clipped from V and 5 bases from J, the junction kept 11 bases outside the gene matches. CDR3 sequence: CATSEPPGQGVGTGELFF. The CDR3 DNA reads TGTGCCACCAGTGAACCTCCGGGACAGGGGGTAGGGACCGGGGAGCTGTTTTTT.

This clone was seen a few times. This chain joins TRBV7-3 and TRBJ1-2, with 7 bases matching TRBD1. Germline loops: CDR1 SGHTA, CDR2 FQGTGA. This CDR3 is 13 amino acids long. Trimming cost V 8 bases and J 4 bases; bases outside gene matches: 7. The CDR3 DNA reads TGTGCCAGCTCTCAGGGGGAAGGCTATGGCTACACCTTC. Amino acid sequence: CASSQGEGYGYTF.

The chain uses TRBV2 and TRBJ1-1; TRBD1 is a possible D gene (5 bases). The CDR3 extends over 14 amino acids. The germline gives CDR1 SNHLY, CDR2 FYNNEI. With 2 bases removed from V and 5 bases from J, the gap between germline ends came to 12 bases. As DNA, the CDR3 is TGTGCCAGCAGTGAATTGGGGGGTGGAACTGAAGCTTTCTTT. Protein product: CASSELGGGTEAFF.

The rearrangement links TRBV7-9 to TRBJ2-1; D is possibly TRBD1 (6 bases). The CDR3 has 14 residues. Trimming stripped 5 bases from V and 6 bases from J, with 14 bases between. The germline CDR1 and CDR2 sequences are SEHNR and FQNEAQ (reference sequence). For the CDR3, the DNA is TGTGCCAGCAGCCCTTCACAGGGAGCCAATGAGCAGTTCTTC. This sequence encodes CASSPSQGANEQFF.